This entry lists 14 T cell receptor beta chains sequenced from one sample in a study of persistence of HIV-infected CD4 T cells. These receptors lack a known antigen. Cells were stimulated nonspecifically with anti-CD3/anti-CD28 magnetic beads. CD4+ T cells upregulating both CD40 ligand and CD69 were sorted as responding cells. The libraries were made with immunoSEQ version 4 in survey mode. The method was immunoSEQ multiplex PCR; TCRdb's version includes in-frame clones alone and lacks a portion of them. There are roughly 43,000 clones in the sample; 70% to 90% occur only once, and under 1.2% lies in the top ten. This sample comprised CD4+ T cells sorted from PBMCs after approximately 19-hour stimulation, obtained from a patient who received antiretroviral therapy. These receptors originate from an adult man with HIV who was CMV-seropositive.

The chain uses TRBV3-1 (or the pseudogene TRBV3-2) and TRBJ2-1; perhaps TRBD2 as D (5 bases). The CDR3 is made up of 13 amino acids. The germline V and J ends were trimmed by 7 bases and 6 bases, with 13 bases remaining between them. Germline lookup yields CDR1 LGHDT and CDR2 YNNKEL (reference sequence). The DNA for the CDR3 is TGTGCCAGCACCCCCATGGGGAGCAATGAGCAGTTCTTC. Translation: CASTPMGSNEQFF.

The genes are TRBV2 and TRBJ1-5; TRBD1 matches at 8 bases. This CDR3 is built from 14 residues. Germline assignment: CDR1 SNHLY and CDR2 FYNNEI. J gave up 5 bases and V 4 bases, and 4 bases lay outside the gene matches. Here the CDR3 reads CASSGQGNYQPQHF. The CDR3 nucleotides read TGTGCCAGCAGTGGACAGGGGAACTATCAGCCCCAGCATTTT.

This chain joins TRBV6-5 and TRBJ2-3; D might be TRBD2 (7 bases). The ends were cut back, 0 bases at V and 5 bases at J, with 9 bases in the middle. The CDR3 runs 14 residues. In germline, CDR1 is MNHEY, CDR2 SVGAGI. CDR3 region: CASSYSGGRDTQYF. CDR3 in DNA: TGTGCCAGCAGTTACTCGGGGGGGCGAGATACGCAGTATTTT.

The J gene is TRBJ2-4, the V gene TRBV7-2; D tentatively fits TRBD1 or TRBD2 (6 bases each). Deletions cut 5 bases from V and 3 bases from J, with 11 bases between. The CDR3 loop spans 14 amino acids. Germline lookup yields CDR1 SGHTA and CDR2 FQGNSA. In DNA, the CDR3 is TGTGCCAGCAGCAGGGGGGAGGTCAAAAACATTCAGTACTTC. It is translated as CASSRGEVKNIQYF.

This chain connects TRBV6-1 to TRBJ1-4; TRBD1 aligns across 9 bases. Trimming took 3 bases from V and 7 from J; bases not matched to a gene: 9. The germline gives CDR1 MNHNS, CDR2 SASEGT. CDR3 length: 16 residues. As DNA, the CDR3 is TGTGCCAGCAGTGACCTACTCGGGACAGGGACTGAAAAACTGTTTTTT. Amino acids: CASSDLLGTGTEKLFF.

The chain has TRBV10-3 and TRBJ2-7; TRBD1 or TRBD2 may be the D gene (5 bases each). The CDR3 loop spans 15 amino acids. V gave up 3 bases and J gave up 7 bases, with 19 bases separating them. Germline CDR1 reads ENHRY; CDR2 reads SYGVKD. Here the CDR3 DNA reads TGTGCCATCAGTGACCTCTCCATGGGACGCCGGGAGCAGTACTTC. Translated, it gives CAISDLSMGRREQYF.

The rearrangement joins TRBV5-5 to TRBJ1-1; 10 bases line up with TRBD1. V shed 5 bases, J shed 4 bases, and the junction held 11 bases outside the gene matches. The CDR3 covers 16 residues. Germline CDR1 SGHKS, CDR2 YYEKEE (reference sequence). In nucleotides, the CDR3 is TGTGCCAGCAGACGGACAGGGGGGAGCGAAGGCACTGAAGCTTTCTTT. Its protein is CASRRTGGSEGTEAFF. Combining the CDR3 with reference TRBV5-5 and TRBJ1-1 gives the whole variable domain DAGVTQSPTHLIKTRGQQVTLRCSPISGHKSVSWYQQVLGQGPQFIFQYYEKEERGRGNFPDRFSARQFPNYSSELNVNALLLGDSALYLCASRRTGGSEGTEAFFGQGTRLTVV.

The chain joins TRBV27 to TRBJ2-3; D unresolved. V lost 5 bases to trimming and J lost 1 base, with 7 bases between them. The CDR3 covers 13 residues. CDR1 is MNHEY, CDR2 SMNVEV, per germline (reference sequence). In DNA, the CDR3 is TGTGCCAGCAGTCTGTTGGGCACAGATACGCAGTATTTT. This translates into CASSLLGTDTQYF.

This chain's CDR3 is CASTSTGGILGNTIYF. The CDR3 DNA reads as TGTGCCAGCACGTCGACAGGGGGGATCTTGGGGAACACCATATATTTT. The chain employs TRBV2 and TRBJ1-3; 9 bases map to TRBD1. Germline-derived CDR1 and CDR2 are SNHLY and FYNNEI. Losses at the gene ends were 7 bases for V and 7 bases for J; bases not matched to a gene: 14. CDR3 length: 16 amino acids. Together with reference TRBV2 and TRBJ1-3, the CDR3 gives the full variable domain: EPEVTQTPSHQVTQMGQEVILRCVPISNHLYFYWYRQILGQKVEFLVSFYNNEISEKSEIFDDQFSVERPDGSNFTLKIRSTKLEDSAMYFCASTSTGGILGNTIYFGEGSWLTVV.

The chain carries TRBV7-9 and TRBJ1-4; 8 bases agree with TRBD1. The length of the CDR3 is 15 residues. Germline-derived CDR1 and CDR2 are SEHNR and FQNEAQ (reference sequence). V shed 4 bases and J 1 base; nucleotides not matched to a gene: 2. The chain's CDR3 is CASSSGGVTNEKLFF. The CDR3 region has the DNA TGTGCCAGCAGCTCAGGGGGCGTAACTAATGAAAAACTGTTTTTT.

The gene calls are TRBV12-3 or TRBV12-4 and TRBJ2-3, with D unclear. The CDR3 runs 13 residues. V shed 6 bases and J shed 6 bases, with 13 bases lying between them. In nucleotides, the CDR3 is TGTGCCAGCAGCACGAGTAAGACGGATACGCAGTATTTT. Protein sequence: CASSTSKTDTQYF.

V is TRBV5-8 and J is TRBJ1-1; no definite D call. This CDR3 region has 14 residues. Germline V gene sequence: CDR1 SGHTS, CDR2 YDEGEE. Trimming cost V 6 bases and J 5 bases, with 17 bases left between them. CDR3 in amino acids: CASTFDIRTTEAFF. In nucleotides, the CDR3 is TGTGCCAGCACCTTCGACATACGAACAACTGAAGCTTTCTTT.

The chain couples TRBV3-1 (or the pseudogene TRBV3-2) to TRBJ1-4; 8 bases agree with TRBD1. The trim removed 4 bases at V and 4 bases at J, leaving 5 bases unmatched. There are 15 residues in the CDR3. Germline CDR1 reads LGHDT; CDR2 reads YNNKEL (reference sequence). In nucleotides, the CDR3 is TGTGCCAGCAGCCCGGACAGGGCCTATAATGAAAAACTGTTTTTT. Translated, it gives CASSPDRAYNEKLFF.

The CDR3 DNA follows: TGTGCCAGCTCACAGGGACAGGCAAATCAGCCCCAGCATTTT. This codes for CASSQGQANQPQHF. The chain joins TRBV18 to TRBJ1-5; 8 bases line up with TRBD1. Trimming at V came to 4 bases and at J to 4 bases, leaving 3 bases not matched to a gene. The length of the CDR3 is 14 residues. CDR1 is KGHSH, CDR2 LQKENI, per germline.